A single sample is the source of the 29 T cell receptor beta chains below, sequenced in a study of cytomegalovirus exposure and HLA in healthy donors. PCR primers comprised 60 Vbeta and 13 Jbeta primers. TCRdb's copy holds only in-frame clones and misses some; the assay was immunoSEQ multiplex PCR. The sample holds approximately 140,000 clones, under 85% seen once. Source material: PBMCs. The origin of the receptors is a young man in good health and CMV-seronegative.

This chain joins TRBV4-3 and TRBJ2-5; TRBD1 matches at 9 bases. V lost 0 bases, J lost 5 bases, and 7 bases stayed unmatched. Per germline, CDR1 LGHNA and CDR2 YSLEER. This CDR3 comprises 16 residues. CDR3 sequence reads: CASSQDGDREGETQYF. The DNA of the CDR3 is TGCGCCAGCAGCCAAGATGGGGACAGGGAGGGCGAGACCCAGTACTTC.

V usage is TRBV14 and J usage is TRBJ2-1; no clear D. Trimming took 1 base from V and 6 from J, leaving 7 bases between them. The CDR3 has 13 amino acids. Looked up from germline, CDR1 is SGHDN and CDR2 is FVKESK. CDR3 in amino acids: CASSQGDFNEQFF. CDR3 coding DNA: TGTGCCAGCAGCCAAGGAGACTTCAATGAGCAGTTCTTC.

This clone was recorded only once. The rearrangement joins TRBV18 to TRBJ2-1; D may be TRBD2 (7 bases). The germline V gene encodes CDR1 KGHSH and CDR2 LQKENI. Trimming left V 0 bases short and J 14 bases short, with 11 bases between. This CDR3 is 12 amino acids long. CDR3 residues: CASSPPQGGEFF. The CDR3 coding sequence is TGTGCCAGCTCACCACCACAAGGGGGGGAGTTCTTC.

This chain joins TRBV5-4 and TRBJ2-7; 8 nucleotides align to TRBD1. The CDR3 covers 16 residues. The J segment lost 2 bases and the V segment lost 3 bases, leaving 10 bases of the junction unmatched. Germline V gene data show CDR1 as SGHNT and CDR2 as YYREEE (reference sequence). CDR3 protein: CASSSPDRGVAYEQYF. The CDR3 coding sequence is TGTGCCAGCAGCTCACCCGACAGGGGAGTAGCCTACGAGCAGTACTTC.

V usage is TRBV12-2 and J usage is TRBJ2-7; the D segment call TRBD1 is taken from the table without a DNA check. TRBV12-2 represents a pseudogene. The CDR3 has 16 amino acids. Written as DNA, the CDR3 is TGTGCAAGTCGCCCCTGGGAAAGGGGGTCGTCCTACGAGCAGTACTTC. Encoded protein: CASRPWERGSSYEQYF.

This chain links TRBV19 with TRBJ1-5; D is undetermined. Germline V gene lookup returns CDR1 LNHDA and CDR2 SQIVND (reference sequence). V lost 9 bases and J lost 5, with 14 bases in between. The CDR3 runs 13 residues. CDR3 bases: TGTGCCAGCAACCTTCTTCAGGATCAGCCCCAGCATTTT. Protein: CASNLLQDQPQHF.

The V and J genes are TRBV5-1 and TRBJ2-4; 9 bases map to TRBD1. The CDR3 extends over 16 amino acids. The V and J ends lost 4 bases and 3 bases, in that order; junction bases with no gene match: 8. Germline V lookup: CDR1 SGHRS, CDR2 YFSETQ. DNA of the CDR3: TGCGCCAGCAGCGCCCGGGACAGGGTTGACAAAAACATTCAGTACTTC. Translated, it gives CASSARDRVDKNIQYF.

The rearrangement joins TRBV5-6 to TRBJ2-1, with 12 bases identical to TRBD1. Trimming took 2 bases from V and 8 from J; bases not matched to a gene: 8. Per the germline V gene, CDR1 is SGHDT and CDR2 is YYEEEE. The CDR3 has 16 amino acids. In DNA, the CDR3 is TGTGCCAGCAGCTTTACTCCGGGACAGGGGGCATATGAGCAGTTCTTC. This gives the protein CASSFTPGQGAYEQFF.

The chain combines TRBV30 with TRBJ1-4; possible D gene TRBD1, 5 bases. The CDR3 has 12 amino acids. Trimming took 4 bases from V and 4 from J, leaving 7 bases between them. Germline loops: CDR1 GTSNPN, CDR2 SVGIG (reference sequence). CDR3 sequence reads: CAWNRFNEKLFF. CDR3 DNA sequence: TGTGCCTGGAACAGGTTTAATGAAAAACTGTTTTTT.

The rearrangement joins TRBV9 to TRBJ1-4, with 7 bases aligning to TRBD1. The V and J ends lost 0 bases and 6 bases, in that order; junction bases with no gene match: 5. This CDR3 is 15 amino acids long. Germline V lookup: CDR1 SGDLS, CDR2 YYNGEE. As DNA, the CDR3 is TGTGCCAGCAGCGTAGAAGGGACAGAGTATGAAAAACTGTTTTTT. It translates to CASSVEGTEYEKLFF.

The chain combines TRBV11-2 with TRBJ2-1; 10 nucleotides agree with TRBD1. The CDR3 runs to 19 residues. The V and J ends lost 5 bases and 0 bases, in that order; junction bases with no gene match: 13. CDR1 is SGHAT, CDR2 FQNNGV, per germline. CDR3: CASSQPRDRGLRSYNEQFF. DNA for the CDR3: TGTGCCAGCAGCCAGCCCCGGGACAGGGGCCTTCGCTCCTACAATGAGCAGTTCTTC.

The chain is built from TRBV5-1 and TRBJ1-1; D is perhaps TRBD1 (5 bases). This CDR3 has 15 amino acids. The V gene's germline CDR1 is SGHRS and CDR2 YFSETQ. The V and J ends lost 6 bases and 3 bases respectively, with 18 bases between them. Written as DNA, the CDR3 is TGCGCCAGCACCCCCTTGGGGCTCCGGGACACTGAAGCTTTCTTT. Translated: CASTPLGLRDTEAFF.

The V and J genes are TRBV10-3 and TRBJ1-2, with D unresolved. Germline V gene sequence: CDR1 ENHRY, CDR2 SYGVKD. Trimming took off 0 bases at V and 2 bases at J, with 4 bases between the two ends. The CDR3 contains 13 residues. CDR3: CAISESRNYGYTF. CDR3 DNA sequence: TGTGCCATCAGTGAGTCCAGGAACTATGGCTACACCTTC.

The chain links TRBV25-1 to TRBJ2-7, with 9 bases matching TRBD1. Germline V gene lookup returns CDR1 MGHDK and CDR2 SYGVNS. The CDR3 is made up of 14 amino acids. J was trimmed by 5 bases and V by 8 bases; bases with no gene match: 10. CDR3 DNA: TGTGCCAGCCACGCCGCGGGACAGGGTGACGAGCAGTACTTC. Its protein product is CASHAAGQGDEQYF.

This clone showed up just once. The chain uses TRBV7-2 and TRBJ2-3, with a tentative D call TRBD2 (5 bases). The V end lost 7 bases, the J end lost 5 bases, and 13 bases lay between the germline ends. The germline CDR1 and CDR2 sequences are SGHTA and FQGNSA. CDR3 length equals 13 residues. CDR3 region: CASTLRGRDTQYF. In nucleotides, the CDR3 is TGTGCCAGCACCCTTAGAGGGAGAGATACGCAGTATTTT.

The chain is built from TRBV18 and TRBJ2-5; D possibly corresponds to TRBD1 (6 bases). The CDR3 runs 12 residues. Trimming stripped 3 bases from V and 8 bases from J, with 10 bases between. Germline lookup yields CDR1 KGHSH and CDR2 LQKENI. The CDR3 DNA follows: TGTGCCAGCTCACCGAAGGGGGAAACCCAGTACTTC. Translating gives CASSPKGETQYF.

The rearrangement links TRBV29-1 to TRBJ1-1; D is unresolved. CDR1 and CDR2 from the germline V gene are SQVTM and ANQGSEA. This CDR3 comprises 12 residues. Between the trimmed V and J ends, which lost 4 bases and 3 bases, there was a span of 9 bases. CDR3 coding DNA: TGCAGCGTTGTTTGGGGAGACACTGAAGCTTTCTTT. Translating it yields CSVVWGDTEAFF.

This clone was seen once. V gene TRBV7-6 combines with J gene TRBJ2-3; TRBD1 is a possible D gene (5 bases). V was trimmed by 2 bases and J by 5 bases, leaving 8 bases between them. Per the germline V gene, CDR1 is SGHVS and CDR2 is FNYEAQ. This CDR3 is built from 13 residues. The CDR3 DNA sequence: TGTGCCAGCAGCTTACAGGGTAAAGATACGCAGTATTTT. It yields the protein CASSLQGKDTQYF.

The rearrangement joins TRBV27 to TRBJ2-7; 12 bases fit TRBD1. Germline V gene data show CDR1 as MNHEY and CDR2 as SMNVEV (reference sequence). The CDR3 is 14 amino acids. J gave up 5 bases and V 8 bases, and 7 bases lay outside the gene matches. Written as DNA, the CDR3 is TGTGCCAGCTCCCCGGGACAGGGGGCGAACGAGCAGTACTTC. Translation gives CASSPGQGANEQYF.

The chain joins TRBV10-3 to TRBJ2-3; D possibly corresponds to TRBD1 (5 bases). The V gene lost 8 bases and the J gene lost 2 bases, with 8 bases spanning the gap. Germline CDR1 ENHRY, CDR2 SYGVKD. The CDR3 spans 12 residues. The CDR3 DNA follows: TGTGCCATCCAGGGTGCCACAGATACGCAGTATTTT. This sequence encodes CAIQGATDTQYF.

The chain links TRBV7-9 to TRBJ2-7, with D perhaps TRBD2 (6 bases). CDR1 SEHNR and CDR2 FQNEAQ come from the germline V gene (reference sequence). The ends were cut back, 4 bases at V and 12 bases at J, with 13 bases in the middle. CDR3 length: 11 amino acids. CDR3 in amino acids: CASSSSGVAYF. The DNA for the CDR3 is TGTGCCAGCAGCTCATCGGGGGTTGCGTACTTC.

This rearrangement joins TRBV6-5 to TRBJ2-2; a weak D match, TRBD2 (6 bases). The CDR3 loop spans 16 amino acids. The V gene's germline CDR1 is MNHEY and CDR2 SVGAGI. The ends were cut back, 0 bases at V and 1 base at J, with 9 bases in the middle. The CDR3 reads CASSYSAGLNTGELFF. In DNA form, the CDR3 reads TGTGCCAGCAGTTACTCGGCGGGGCTGAACACCGGGGAGCTGTTTTTT.

V usage is TRBV7-8 and J usage is TRBJ1-5; D is undetermined. V lost 1 base to trimming and J lost 5 bases, with 12 bases between them. There are 15 residues in the CDR3. CDR1 SGHVS and CDR2 FQNEAQ come from the germline V gene. CDR3 residues: CASSLGGQKDQPQHF. The CDR3 DNA sequence: TGTGCCAGCAGCTTAGGCGGTCAGAAGGATCAGCCCCAGCATTTT. Using reference TRBV7-8 and TRBJ1-5 for the parts outside the CDR3, the full variable domain is GAGVSQSPRYKVAKRGQDVALRCDPISGHVSLFWYQQALGQGPEFLTYFQNEAQLDKSGLPSDRFFAERPEGSVSTLKIQRTQQEDSAVYLCASSLGGQKDQPQHFGDGTRLSIL.

CDR3 DNA sequence: TGTGCCTGGAGTCCGTTAGGACAGGGGAACTATGGCTACACCTTC. This codes for CAWSPLGQGNYGYTF. The gene calls are TRBV30 and TRBJ1-2; TRBD1 agrees at 9 bases. This CDR3 is 15 amino acids long. CDR1 GTSNPN and CDR2 SVGIG come from the germline V gene (reference sequence). The ends lost 2 bases at V and 2 bases at J; junction bases unmatched: 6.

Of note for this clone: Other DNA sequences of this sample code for an identical CDR3. The rearrangement joins TRBV6-1 to TRBJ2-3; the D gene is possibly TRBD1 (6 bases). V was cut by 4 bases and J by 1 base, with 9 bases left in between. This CDR3 region has 14 residues. Germline CDR1 is MNHNS and CDR2 is SASEGT. The CDR3 protein is CASSGGQGTDTQYF. CDR3 DNA: TGTGCCAGCAGTGGGGGGCAGGGCACAGATACGCAGTATTTT.

The sample holds one count of this clone. This rearrangement joins TRBV4-1 to TRBJ1-2; D possibly corresponds to TRBD1 (6 bases). V was cut by 0 bases and J by 5 bases, with 19 bases left in between. Germline loops: CDR1 MGHRA, CDR2 YSYEKL. The CDR3 sequence is 17 residues long. The CDR3 loop is CASSQDNQGPLVYGYTF. Here the CDR3 DNA reads TGCGCCAGCAGCCAAGATAACCAGGGGCCTTTAGTTTATGGCTACACCTTC.

J is TRBJ2-1 and V is TRBV7-2; D is uncertain. The CDR3 is 11 amino acids. Trimming cost V 4 bases and J 8 bases, with 6 bases left between them. Germline loops: CDR1 SGHTA, CDR2 FQGNSA. The CDR3 sequence is CASSSRDEQFF. The CDR3 bases are TGTGCCAGCAGCTCACGGGATGAGCAGTTCTTC.

This chain uses TRBV5-1 with TRBJ2-1, with a weak D call TRBD1 (5 bases). With 2 bases removed from V and 6 bases from J, the gap between germline ends came to 9 bases. In germline, CDR1 is SGHRS, CDR2 YFSETQ. The CDR3 is 13 residues long. In nucleotides, the CDR3 is TGCGCCAGCAGCTTTGGAAGGGGCAATGAGCAGTTCTTC. Protein: CASSFGRGNEQFF.

This sequence joins TRBV6-5 and TRBJ1-2, with D possibly matching TRBD1 (5 bases). CDR3 length equals 13 residues. With 2 bases removed from V and 5 bases from J, the gap between germline ends came to 9 bases. Germline V gene sequence: CDR1 MNHEY, CDR2 SVGAGI. CDR3 amino acids: CASSYADRYGYTF. In DNA form, the CDR3 reads TGTGCCAGCAGTTACGCCGACAGATATGGCTACACCTTC.